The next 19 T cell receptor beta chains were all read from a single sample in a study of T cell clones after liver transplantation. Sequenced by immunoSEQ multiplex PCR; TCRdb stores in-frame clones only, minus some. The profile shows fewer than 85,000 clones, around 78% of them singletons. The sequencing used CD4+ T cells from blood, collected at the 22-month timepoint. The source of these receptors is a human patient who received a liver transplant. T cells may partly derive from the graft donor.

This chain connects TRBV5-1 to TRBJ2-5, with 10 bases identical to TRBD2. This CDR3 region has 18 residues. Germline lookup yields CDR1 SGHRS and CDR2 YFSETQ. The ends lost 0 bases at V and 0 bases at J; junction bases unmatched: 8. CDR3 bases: TGCGCCAGCAGCTTGGCGATTAGCGGGAGGCCCGACCAAGAGACCCAGTACTTC. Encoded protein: CASSLAISGRPDQETQYF.

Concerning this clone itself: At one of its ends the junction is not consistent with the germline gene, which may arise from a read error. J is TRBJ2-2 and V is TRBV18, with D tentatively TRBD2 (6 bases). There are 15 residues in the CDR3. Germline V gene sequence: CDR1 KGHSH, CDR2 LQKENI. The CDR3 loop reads CASSPPGLNTGELFF. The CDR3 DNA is TGTGCCAGCTCCCCACCGGGACTCAACACCGGGGAGCTGTTTTTT.

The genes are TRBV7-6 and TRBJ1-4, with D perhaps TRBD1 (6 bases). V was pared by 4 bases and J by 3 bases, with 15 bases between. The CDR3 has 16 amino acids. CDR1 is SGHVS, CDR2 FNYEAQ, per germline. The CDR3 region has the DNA TGTGCCAGCAGCTCGAACGTGGACAGAGCTAATGAAAAACTGTTTTTT. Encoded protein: CASSSNVDRANEKLFF.

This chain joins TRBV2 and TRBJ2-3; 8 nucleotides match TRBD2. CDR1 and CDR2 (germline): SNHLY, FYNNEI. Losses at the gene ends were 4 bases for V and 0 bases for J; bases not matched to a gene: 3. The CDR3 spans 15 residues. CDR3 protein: CASSVAGPSTDTQYF. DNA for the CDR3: TGTGCCAGCAGTGTAGCGGGACCCAGCACAGATACGCAGTATTTT.

The CDR3 region is CAISETENQPQHF. CDR3 DNA: TGTGCCATCAGTGAGACCGAAAATCAGCCCCAGCATTTT. The chain uses TRBV10-3 and TRBJ1-5; D uncertain. V dropped 2 bases and J dropped 4 bases, with 6 bases sitting between them. CDR3 length: 13 residues. CDR1 is ENHRY, CDR2 SYGVKD, per germline.

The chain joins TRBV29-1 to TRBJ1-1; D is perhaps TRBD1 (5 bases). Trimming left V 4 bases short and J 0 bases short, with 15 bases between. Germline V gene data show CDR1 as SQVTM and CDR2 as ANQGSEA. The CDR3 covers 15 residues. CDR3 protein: CSVVVTATMNTEAFF. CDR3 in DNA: TGCAGCGTTGTAGTGACAGCTACTATGAACACTGAAGCTTTCTTT.

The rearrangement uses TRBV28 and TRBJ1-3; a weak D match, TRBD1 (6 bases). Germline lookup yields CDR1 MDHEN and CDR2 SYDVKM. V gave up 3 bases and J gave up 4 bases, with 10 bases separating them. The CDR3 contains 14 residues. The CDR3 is CASSLAGTGNTIYF. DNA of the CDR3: TGTGCCAGCAGTTTGGCCGGGACAGGAAACACCATATATTTT.

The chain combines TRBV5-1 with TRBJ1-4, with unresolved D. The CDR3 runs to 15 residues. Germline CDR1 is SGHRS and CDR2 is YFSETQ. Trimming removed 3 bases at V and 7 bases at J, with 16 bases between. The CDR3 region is CASSSSTNWGEKLFF. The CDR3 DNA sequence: TGCGCCAGCAGCTCCTCGACCAACTGGGGTGAAAAACTGTTTTTT.

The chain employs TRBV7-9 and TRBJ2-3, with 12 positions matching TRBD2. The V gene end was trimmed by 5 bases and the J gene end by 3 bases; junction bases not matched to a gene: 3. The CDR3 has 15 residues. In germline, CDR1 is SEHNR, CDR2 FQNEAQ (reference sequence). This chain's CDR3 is CASSRLAGVTDTQYF. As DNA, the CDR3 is TGTGCCAGCAGCAGACTAGCGGGAGTGACAGATACGCAGTATTTT.

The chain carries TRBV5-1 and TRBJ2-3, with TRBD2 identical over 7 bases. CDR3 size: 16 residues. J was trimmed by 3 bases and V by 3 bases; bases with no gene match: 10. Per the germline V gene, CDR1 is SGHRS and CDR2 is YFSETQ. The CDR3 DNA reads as TGCGCCAGCAGCTGGGGAAGGCGGGGGAATACAGATACGCAGTATTTT. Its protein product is CASSWGRRGNTDTQYF.

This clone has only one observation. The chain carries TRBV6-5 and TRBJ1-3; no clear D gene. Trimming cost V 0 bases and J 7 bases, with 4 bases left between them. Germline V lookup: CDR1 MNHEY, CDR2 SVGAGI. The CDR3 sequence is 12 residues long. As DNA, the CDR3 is TGTGCCAGCAGTTACTCCGAGAACACCATATATTTT. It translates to CASSYSENTIYF.

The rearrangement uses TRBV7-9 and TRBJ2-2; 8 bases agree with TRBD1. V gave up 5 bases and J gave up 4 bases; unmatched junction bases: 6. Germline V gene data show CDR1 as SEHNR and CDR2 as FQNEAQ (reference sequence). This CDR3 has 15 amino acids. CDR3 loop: CASSPRGQGTGELFF. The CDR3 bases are TGTGCCAGCAGCCCTCGTGGACAGGGCACCGGGGAGCTGTTTTTT.

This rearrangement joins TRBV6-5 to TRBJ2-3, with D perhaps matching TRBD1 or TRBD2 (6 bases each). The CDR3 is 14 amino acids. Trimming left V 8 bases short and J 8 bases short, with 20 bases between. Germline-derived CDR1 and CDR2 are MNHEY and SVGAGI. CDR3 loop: CASGSSRGAGTQYF. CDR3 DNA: TGTGCCAGCGGAAGCAGTAGGGGGGCGGGTACGCAGTATTTT.

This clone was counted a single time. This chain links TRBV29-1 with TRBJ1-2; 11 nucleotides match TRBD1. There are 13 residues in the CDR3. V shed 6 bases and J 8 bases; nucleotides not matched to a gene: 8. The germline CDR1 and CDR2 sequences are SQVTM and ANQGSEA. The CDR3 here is CSVGGQGVYGYTF. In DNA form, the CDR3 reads TGCAGCGTGGGGGGACAGGGGGTATACGGCTACACCTTC.

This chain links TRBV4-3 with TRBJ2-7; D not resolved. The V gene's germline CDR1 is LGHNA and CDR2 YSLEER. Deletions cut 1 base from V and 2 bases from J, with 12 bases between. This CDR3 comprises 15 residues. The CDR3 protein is CASSQGVRGTYEQYF. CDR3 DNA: TGCGCCAGCAGCCAAGGCGTTCGAGGAACCTACGAGCAGTACTTC.

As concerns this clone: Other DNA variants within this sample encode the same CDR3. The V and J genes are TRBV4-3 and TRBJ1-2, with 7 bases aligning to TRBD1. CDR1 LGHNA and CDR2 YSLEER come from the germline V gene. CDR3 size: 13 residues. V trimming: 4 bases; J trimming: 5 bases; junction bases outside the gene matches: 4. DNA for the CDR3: TGCGCCAGCAGCCTAAGACAGGGTTATGGCTACACCTTC. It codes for CASSLRQGYGYTF.

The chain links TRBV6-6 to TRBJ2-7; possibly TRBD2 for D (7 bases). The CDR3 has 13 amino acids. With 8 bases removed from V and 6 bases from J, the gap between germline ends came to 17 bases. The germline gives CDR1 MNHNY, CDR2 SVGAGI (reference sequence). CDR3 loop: CASVRGEGGEQYF. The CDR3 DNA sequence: TGTGCCAGCGTGAGAGGGGAGGGGGGCGAGCAGTACTTC.

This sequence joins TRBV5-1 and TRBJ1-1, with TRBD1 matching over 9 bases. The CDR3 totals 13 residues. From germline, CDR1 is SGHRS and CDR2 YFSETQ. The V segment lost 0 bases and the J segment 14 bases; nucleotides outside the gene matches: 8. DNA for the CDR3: TGCGCCAGCAGCTTGGTCAGGGACAGGGTTCTATTCTTT. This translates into CASSLVRDRVLFF.

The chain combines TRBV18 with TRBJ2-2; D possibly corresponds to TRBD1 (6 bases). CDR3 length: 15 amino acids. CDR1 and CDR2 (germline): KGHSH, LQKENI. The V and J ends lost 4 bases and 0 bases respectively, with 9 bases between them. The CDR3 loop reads CASSLGATNTGELFF. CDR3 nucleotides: TGTGCCAGCTCACTGGGGGCTACGAACACCGGGGAGCTGTTTTTT.